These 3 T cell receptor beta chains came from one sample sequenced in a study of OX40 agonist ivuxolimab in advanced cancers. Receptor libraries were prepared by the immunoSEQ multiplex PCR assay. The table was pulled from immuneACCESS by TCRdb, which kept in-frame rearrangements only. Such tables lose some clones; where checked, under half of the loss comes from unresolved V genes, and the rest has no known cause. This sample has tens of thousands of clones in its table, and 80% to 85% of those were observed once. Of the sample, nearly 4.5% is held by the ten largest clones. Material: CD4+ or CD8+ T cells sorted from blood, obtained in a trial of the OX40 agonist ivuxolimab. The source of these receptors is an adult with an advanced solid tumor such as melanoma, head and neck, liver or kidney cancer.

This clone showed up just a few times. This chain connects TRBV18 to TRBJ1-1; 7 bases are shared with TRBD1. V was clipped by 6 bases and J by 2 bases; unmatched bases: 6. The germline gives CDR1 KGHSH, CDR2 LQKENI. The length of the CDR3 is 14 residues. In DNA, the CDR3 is TGTGCCAGCTCCTCTCGGACAGGAAACACTGAAGCTTTCTTT. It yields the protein CASSSRTGNTEAFF.

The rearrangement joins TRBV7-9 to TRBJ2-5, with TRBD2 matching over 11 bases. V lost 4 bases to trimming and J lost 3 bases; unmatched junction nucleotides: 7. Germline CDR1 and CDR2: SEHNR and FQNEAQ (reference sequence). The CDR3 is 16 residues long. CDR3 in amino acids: CASSSTGTSGKETQYF. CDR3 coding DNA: TGTGCCAGCAGCTCGACTGGGACTAGCGGAAAAGAGACCCAGTACTTC.

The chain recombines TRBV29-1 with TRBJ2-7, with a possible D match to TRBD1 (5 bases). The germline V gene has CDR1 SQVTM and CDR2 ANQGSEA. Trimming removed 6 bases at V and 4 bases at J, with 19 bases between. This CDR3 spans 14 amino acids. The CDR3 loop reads CSVAQAPSPYEQYF. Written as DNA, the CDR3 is TGCAGCGTCGCACAGGCCCCGTCCCCATACGAGCAGTACTTC.